Shown below are 4 T cell receptor beta chains from a single sample sequenced in a study of blood T cell repertoires in COVID-19. TCRdb keeps only in-frame clones here, not all; method: immunoSEQ multiplex PCR. This table holds 100,000 or so clones, approximately 80% found once. Sequenced: peripheral blood. The receptors shown here come from a human donor in a cohort sampled during active COVID-19.

This clone was seen once. The rearrangement links TRBV7-2 to TRBJ1-3, with a tentative D call TRBD1 (5 bases). CDR1 and CDR2 from the germline V gene are SGHTA and FQGNSA. This CDR3 spans 16 amino acids. Trimming removed 1 base from V and 8 bases from J, with 18 bases in between. The CDR3, as DNA: TGTGCCAGCAGCTTAGGGGGGACTGGCAGGGTTGACACCATATATTTT. It encodes CASSLGGTGRVDTIYF.

The rearrangement joins TRBV11-2 to TRBJ2-1, with 10 bases aligning to TRBD2. The CDR3 covers 17 residues. Germline-derived CDR1 and CDR2 are SGHAT and FQNNGV. With V trimmed by 1 base and J by 7 bases, 10 bases remained unmatched. CDR3 nucleotide sequence: TGTGCCAGCAGCTTAGGTAAGCGGGGGGGTTGGGTGAATGAGCAGTTCTTC. Protein sequence: CASSLGKRGGWVNEQFF.

The J gene is TRBJ1-1, the V gene TRBV7-2; possibly TRBD1 for D (6 bases). Germline CDR1 and CDR2: SGHTA and FQGNSA. Deletions cut 5 bases from V and 3 bases from J, with 10 bases between. The length of the CDR3 is 13 residues. The CDR3 region is CASSPRTDTEAFF. The CDR3 bases are TGTGCCAGCAGCCCGCGGACAGACACTGAAGCTTTCTTT.

The J gene is TRBJ2-3, the V gene TRBV6-5, with a possible D match to TRBD2 (6 bases). The CDR3 consists of 14 residues. V was cut by 6 bases and J by 2 bases, with 12 bases left in between. CDR1 MNHEY and CDR2 SVGAGI come from the germline V gene. For the CDR3, the DNA is TGTGCCAGCAGCCCGGGACTGACCACAGATACGCAGTATTTT. Residues: CASSPGLTTDTQYF.